This TCR beta chain was documented in a study of cytomegalovirus exposure and HLA in healthy donors. At the level of the study: Among 398 genotyped donors, around 81% fell in the Caucasian-associated ancestry cluster. General study findings and limits: In an earlier analysis, about 87% or about 30%: the productive usage of most TCR beta V segments. An analysis that came later showed most CMV-associated TCR beta chains appearing HLA-restricted. Relative to equally common others, HLA-associated TCR beta chains showed greater clonal expansion in a later analysis.

As to this clone: Antigen specificity is unknown.

A multiplex PCR was run with 60 Vbeta primers and 13 Jbeta primers. Only in-frame clones appear in the TCRdb table, and some are missing; sequencing was by immunoSEQ multiplex PCR. The sample table sets out approximately 47,000 clones. The material sequenced was PBMCs. The sequence derives from a male donor in good health and CMV-seronegative.

CDR3 region: CASSPDRDSYGYTF. The CDR3 nucleotides read TGTGCCAGCTCACCGGACCGGGACAGCTATGGCTACACCTTC. V and J are TRBV18 and TRBJ1-2; TRBD1 matches at 7 bases. Looked up from germline, CDR1 is KGHSH and CDR2 is LQKENI. J lost 4 bases, V lost 3 bases, and 5 bases had no gene match. The CDR3 is 14 amino acids.